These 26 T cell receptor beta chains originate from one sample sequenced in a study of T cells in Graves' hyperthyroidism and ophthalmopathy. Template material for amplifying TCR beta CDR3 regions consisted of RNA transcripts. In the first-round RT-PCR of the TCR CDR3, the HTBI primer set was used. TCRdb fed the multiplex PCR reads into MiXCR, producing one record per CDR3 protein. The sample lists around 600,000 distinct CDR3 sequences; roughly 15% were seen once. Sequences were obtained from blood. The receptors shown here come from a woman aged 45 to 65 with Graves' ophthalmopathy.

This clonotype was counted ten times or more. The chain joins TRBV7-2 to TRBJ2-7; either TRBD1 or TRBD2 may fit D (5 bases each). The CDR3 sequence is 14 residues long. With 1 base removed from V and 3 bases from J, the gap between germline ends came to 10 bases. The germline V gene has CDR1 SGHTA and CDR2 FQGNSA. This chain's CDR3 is CASSLGGVGYEQYF. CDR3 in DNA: TGTGCCAGCAGCTTAGGAGGGGTGGGCTACGAGCAGTACTTC.

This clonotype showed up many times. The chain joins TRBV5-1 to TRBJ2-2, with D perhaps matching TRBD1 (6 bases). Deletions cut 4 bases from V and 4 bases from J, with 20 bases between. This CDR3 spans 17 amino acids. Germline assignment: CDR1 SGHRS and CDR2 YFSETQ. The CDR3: CASSATDGTWVTGELFF. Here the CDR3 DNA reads TGCGCCAGCAGCGCTACGGACGGGACATGGGTCACCGGGGAGCTGTTTTTT.

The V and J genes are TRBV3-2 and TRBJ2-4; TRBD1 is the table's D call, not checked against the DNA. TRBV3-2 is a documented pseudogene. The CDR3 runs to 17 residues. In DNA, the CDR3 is TGTGCCAGCAGCCAAGCTGGACAGGAACTAGCCAAAAACATTCAGTACTTC. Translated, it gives CASSQAGQELAKNIQYF.

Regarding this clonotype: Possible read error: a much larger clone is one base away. CDR3 nucleotide sequence: TGTGTCAGCTCACAAGGGTTCACAGATACGCAGTATTTT. It yields the protein CVSSQGFTDTQYF. This chain joins TRBV18 and TRBJ2-3; D is unclear. From germline, CDR1 is KGHSH and CDR2 LQKENI. This CDR3 region has 13 residues.

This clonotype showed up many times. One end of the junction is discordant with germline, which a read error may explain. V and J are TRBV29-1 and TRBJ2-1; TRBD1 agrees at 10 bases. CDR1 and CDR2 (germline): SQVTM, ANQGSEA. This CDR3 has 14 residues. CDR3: CSVERDRGYDEQFF. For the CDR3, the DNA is TGCAGCGTTGAAAGGGACAGGGGCTACGATGAGCAGTTCTTC.

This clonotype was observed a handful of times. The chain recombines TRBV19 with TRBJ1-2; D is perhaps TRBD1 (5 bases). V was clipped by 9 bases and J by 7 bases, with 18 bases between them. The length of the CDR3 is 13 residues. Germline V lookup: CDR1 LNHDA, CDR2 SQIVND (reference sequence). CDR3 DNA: TGTGCCAGCAGCTTGGGGGACTTGGTTGGCTACACCTTC. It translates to CASSLGDLVGYTF.

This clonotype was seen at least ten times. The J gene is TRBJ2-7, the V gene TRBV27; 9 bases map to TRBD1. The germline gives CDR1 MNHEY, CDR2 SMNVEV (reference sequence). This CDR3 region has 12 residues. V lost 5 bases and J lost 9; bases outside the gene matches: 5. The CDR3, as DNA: TGTGCCAGCAGTATCGGGACAGGGTTGCAGTACTTC. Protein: CASSIGTGLQYF.

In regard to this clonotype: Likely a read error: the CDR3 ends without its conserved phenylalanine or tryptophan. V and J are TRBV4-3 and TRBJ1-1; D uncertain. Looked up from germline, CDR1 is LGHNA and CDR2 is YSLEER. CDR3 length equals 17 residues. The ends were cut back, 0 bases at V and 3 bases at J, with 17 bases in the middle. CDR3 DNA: TGCGCCAGCAGCCAAGACCTAACGGGAGAGTTCGACACTGAAGCTTTCCTT. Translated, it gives CASSQDLTGEFDTEAFL.

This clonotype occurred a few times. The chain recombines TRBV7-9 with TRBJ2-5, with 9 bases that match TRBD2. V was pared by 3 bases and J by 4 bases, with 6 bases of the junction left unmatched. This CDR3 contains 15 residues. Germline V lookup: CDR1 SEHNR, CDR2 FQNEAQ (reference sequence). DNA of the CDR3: TGTGCCAGCAGCTTGGCTAGCGGGAATTTAGAGACCCAGTACTTC. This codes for CASSLASGNLETQYF.

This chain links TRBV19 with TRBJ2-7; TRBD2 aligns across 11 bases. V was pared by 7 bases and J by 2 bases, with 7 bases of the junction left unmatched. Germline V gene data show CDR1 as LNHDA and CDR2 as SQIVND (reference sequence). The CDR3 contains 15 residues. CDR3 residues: CASKRTSGGPYEQYF. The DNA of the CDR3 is TGTGCCAGTAAACGAACTAGCGGGGGTCCCTACGAGCAGTACTTC.

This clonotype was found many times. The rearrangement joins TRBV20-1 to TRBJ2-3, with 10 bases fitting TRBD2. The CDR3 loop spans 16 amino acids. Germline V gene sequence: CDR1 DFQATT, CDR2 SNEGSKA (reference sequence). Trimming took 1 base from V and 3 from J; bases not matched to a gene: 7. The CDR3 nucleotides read TGCAGTGCTAGAGCAATAGCGGGAGGCGCGACAGATACGCAGTATTTT. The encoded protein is CSARAIAGGATDTQYF.

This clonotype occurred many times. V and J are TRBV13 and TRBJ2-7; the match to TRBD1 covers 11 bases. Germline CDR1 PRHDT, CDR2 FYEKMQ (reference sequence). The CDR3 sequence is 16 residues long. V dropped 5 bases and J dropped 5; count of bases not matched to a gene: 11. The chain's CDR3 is CASSPGQGALEDEQYF. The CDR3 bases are TGTGCCAGCAGCCCAGGACAGGGGGCCCTTGAGGACGAGCAGTACTTC.

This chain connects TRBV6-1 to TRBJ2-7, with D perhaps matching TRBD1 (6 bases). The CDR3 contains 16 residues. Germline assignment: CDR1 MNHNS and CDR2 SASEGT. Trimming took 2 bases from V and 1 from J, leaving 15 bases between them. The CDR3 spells CASSETWDTISYEQYF. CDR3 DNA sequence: TGTGCCAGCAGTGAAACGTGGGACACCATATCCTACGAGCAGTACTTC.

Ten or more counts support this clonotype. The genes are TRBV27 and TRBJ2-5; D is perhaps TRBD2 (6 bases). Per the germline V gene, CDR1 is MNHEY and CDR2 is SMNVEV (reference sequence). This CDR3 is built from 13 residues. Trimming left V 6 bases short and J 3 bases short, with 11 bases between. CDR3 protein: CASREGEEETQYF. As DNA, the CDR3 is TGTGCCAGCAGGGAGGGAGAAGAAGAGACCCAGTACTTC.

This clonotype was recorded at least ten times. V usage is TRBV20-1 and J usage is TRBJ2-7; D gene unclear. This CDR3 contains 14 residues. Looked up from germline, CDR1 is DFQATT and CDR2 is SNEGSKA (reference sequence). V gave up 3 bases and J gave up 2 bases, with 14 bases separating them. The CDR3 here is CSASFPVSPYEQYF. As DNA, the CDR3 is TGCAGTGCTAGTTTCCCAGTAAGCCCCTACGAGCAGTACTTC.

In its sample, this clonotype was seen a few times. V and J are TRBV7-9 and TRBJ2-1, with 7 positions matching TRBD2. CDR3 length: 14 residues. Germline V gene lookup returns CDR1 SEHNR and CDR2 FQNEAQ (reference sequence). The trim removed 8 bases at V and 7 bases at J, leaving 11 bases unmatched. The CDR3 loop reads CASHKGGKMNEQFF. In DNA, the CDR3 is TGTGCCAGCCACAAGGGAGGGAAAATGAATGAGCAGTTCTTC.

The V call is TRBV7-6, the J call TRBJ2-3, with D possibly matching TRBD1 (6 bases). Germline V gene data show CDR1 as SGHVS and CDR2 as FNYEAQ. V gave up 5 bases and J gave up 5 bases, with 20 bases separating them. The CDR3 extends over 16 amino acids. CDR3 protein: CASSKFLTGSQDTQYF. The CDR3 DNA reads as TGTGCCAGCAGCAAATTCTTGACAGGCTCCCAAGATACGCAGTATTTT.

CDR3 sequence (DNA): TGTGCCAGCAGCTTCGGACAGGGCACAGATACGCAGTATTTT. Translated, it gives CASSFGQGTDTQYF. The chain employs TRBV7-9 and TRBJ2-3, with TRBD1 matching 7 bases. Germline assignment: CDR1 SEHNR and CDR2 FQNEAQ (reference sequence). This CDR3 has 14 residues. V lost 3 bases, J lost 1 base, and 1 base stayed unmatched. Filled out from reference TRBV7-9 and TRBJ2-3, the complete variable domain reads DTGVSQNPRHKITKRGQNVTFRCDPISEHNRLYWYRQTLGQGPEFLTYFQNEAQLEKSRLLSDRFSAERPKGSFSTLEIQRTEQGDSAMYLCASSFGQGTDTQYFGPGTRLTVL.

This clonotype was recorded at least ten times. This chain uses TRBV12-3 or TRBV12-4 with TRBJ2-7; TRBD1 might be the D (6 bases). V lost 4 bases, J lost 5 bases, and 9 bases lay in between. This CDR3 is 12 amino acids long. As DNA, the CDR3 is TGTGCCAGCAGTTACAGGGAAAACGAGCAGTACTTC. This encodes CASSYRENEQYF.

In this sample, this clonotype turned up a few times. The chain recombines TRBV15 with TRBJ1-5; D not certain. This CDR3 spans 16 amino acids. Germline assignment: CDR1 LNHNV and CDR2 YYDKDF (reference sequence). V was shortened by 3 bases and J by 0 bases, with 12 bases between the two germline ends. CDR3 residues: CATSSLDTDSNQPQHF. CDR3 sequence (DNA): TGTGCCACCAGCAGTCTCGATACGGATAGCAATCAGCCCCAGCATTTT.

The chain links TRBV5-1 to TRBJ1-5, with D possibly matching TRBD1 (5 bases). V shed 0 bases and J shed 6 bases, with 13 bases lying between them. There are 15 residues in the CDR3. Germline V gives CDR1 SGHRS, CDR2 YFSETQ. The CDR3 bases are TGCGCCAGCAGCTTGGGGGCAGGGAGCGGTCAGCCCCAGCATTTT. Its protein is CASSLGAGSGQPQHF.

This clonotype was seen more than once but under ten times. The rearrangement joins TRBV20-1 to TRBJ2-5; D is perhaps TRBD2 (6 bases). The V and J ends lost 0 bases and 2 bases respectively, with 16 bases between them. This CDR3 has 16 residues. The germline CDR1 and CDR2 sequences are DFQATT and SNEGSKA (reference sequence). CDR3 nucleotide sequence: TGCAGTGCTAGAGATCGGCTCGGGAGCCCTCAAGAGACCCAGTACTTC. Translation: CSARDRLGSPQETQYF.

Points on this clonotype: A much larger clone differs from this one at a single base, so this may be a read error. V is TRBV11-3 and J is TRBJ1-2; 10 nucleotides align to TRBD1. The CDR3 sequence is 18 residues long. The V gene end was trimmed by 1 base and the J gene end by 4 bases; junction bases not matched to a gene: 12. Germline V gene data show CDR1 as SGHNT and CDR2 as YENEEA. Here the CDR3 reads CASSLGHDRGLSVYGYTF. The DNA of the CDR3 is TGTGCCAGCAGCTTAGGTCACGACAGGGGGCTGTCTGTCTATGGCTACACCTTC.

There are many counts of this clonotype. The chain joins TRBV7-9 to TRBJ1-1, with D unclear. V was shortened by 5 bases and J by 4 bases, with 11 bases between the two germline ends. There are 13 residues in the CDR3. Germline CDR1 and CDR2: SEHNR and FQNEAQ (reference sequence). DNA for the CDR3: TGTGCCAGCAGCGCCGAGCCCGGCACTGAAGCTTTCTTT. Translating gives CASSAEPGTEAFF.

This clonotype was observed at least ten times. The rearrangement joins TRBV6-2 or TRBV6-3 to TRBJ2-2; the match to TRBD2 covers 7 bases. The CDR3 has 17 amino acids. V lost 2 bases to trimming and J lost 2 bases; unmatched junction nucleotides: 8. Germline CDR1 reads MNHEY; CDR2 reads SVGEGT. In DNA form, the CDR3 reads TGTGCCAGCAGTTACAAGGGCGGGAGACTAAACACCGGGGAGCTGTTTTTT. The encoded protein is CASSYKGGRLNTGELFF.

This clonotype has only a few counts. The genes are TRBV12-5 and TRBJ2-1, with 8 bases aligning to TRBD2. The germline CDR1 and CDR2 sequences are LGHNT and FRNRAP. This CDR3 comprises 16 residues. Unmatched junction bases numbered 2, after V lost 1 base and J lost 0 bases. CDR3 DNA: TGTGCTAGTGGTTTGGGCACTAGCGGCTCCTACAATGAGCAGTTCTTC. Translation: CASGLGTSGSYNEQFF.